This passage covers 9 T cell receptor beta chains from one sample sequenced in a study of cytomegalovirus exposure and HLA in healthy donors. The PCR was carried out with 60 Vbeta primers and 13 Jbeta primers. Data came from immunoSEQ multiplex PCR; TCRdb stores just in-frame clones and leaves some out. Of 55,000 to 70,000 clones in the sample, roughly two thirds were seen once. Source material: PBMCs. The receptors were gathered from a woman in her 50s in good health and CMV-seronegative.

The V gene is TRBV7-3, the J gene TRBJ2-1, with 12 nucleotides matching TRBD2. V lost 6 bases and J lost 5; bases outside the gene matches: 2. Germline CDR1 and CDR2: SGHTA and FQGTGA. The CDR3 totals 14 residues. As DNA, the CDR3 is TGTGCCAGCAGTCGGACTAGCGGGAACAATGAGCAGTTCTTC. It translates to CASSRTSGNNEQFF.

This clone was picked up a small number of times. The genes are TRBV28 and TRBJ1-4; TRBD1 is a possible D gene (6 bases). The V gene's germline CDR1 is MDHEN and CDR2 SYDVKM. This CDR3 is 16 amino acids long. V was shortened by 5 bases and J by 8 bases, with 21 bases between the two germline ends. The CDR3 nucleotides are TGTGCCAGCAGTCCTCCCAGCAGGGGCATGGGAGAAAAACTGTTTTTT. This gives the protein CASSPPSRGMGEKLFF. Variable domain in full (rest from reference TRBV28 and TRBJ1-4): DVKVTQSSRYLVKRTGEKVFLECVQDMDHENMFWYRQDPGLGLRLIYFSYDVKMKEKGDIPEGYSVSREKKERFSLILESASTNQTSMYLCASSPPSRGMGEKLFFGSGTQLSVL.

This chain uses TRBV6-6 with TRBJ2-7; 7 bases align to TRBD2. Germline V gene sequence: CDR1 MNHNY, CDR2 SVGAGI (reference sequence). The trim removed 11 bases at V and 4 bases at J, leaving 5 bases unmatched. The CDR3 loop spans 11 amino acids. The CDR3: CAVGGSYEQYF. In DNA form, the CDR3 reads TGTGCCGTAGGCGGGAGTTACGAGCAGTACTTC.

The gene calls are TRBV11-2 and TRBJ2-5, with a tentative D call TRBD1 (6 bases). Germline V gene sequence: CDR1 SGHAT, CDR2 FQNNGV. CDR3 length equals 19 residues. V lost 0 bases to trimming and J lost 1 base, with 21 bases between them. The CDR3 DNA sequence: TGTGCCAGCAGCTTAGAAGGGGCAACCAAGGCAGGGGCCCAAGAGACCCAGTACTTC. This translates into CASSLEGATKAGAQETQYF.

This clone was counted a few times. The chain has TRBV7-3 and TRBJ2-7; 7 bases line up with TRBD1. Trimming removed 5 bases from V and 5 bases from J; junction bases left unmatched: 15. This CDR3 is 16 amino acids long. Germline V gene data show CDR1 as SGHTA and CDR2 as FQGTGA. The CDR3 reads CASSPNWDSLANEQYF. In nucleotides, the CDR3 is TGTGCCAGCAGCCCCAACTGGGACAGCCTGGCAAACGAGCAGTACTTC.

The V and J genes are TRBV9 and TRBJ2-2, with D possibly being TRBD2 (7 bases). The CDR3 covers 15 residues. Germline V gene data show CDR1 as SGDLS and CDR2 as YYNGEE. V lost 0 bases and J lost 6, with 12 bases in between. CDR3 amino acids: CASSVGGGAPGELFF. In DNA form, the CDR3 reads TGTGCCAGCAGCGTAGGGGGGGGCGCGCCCGGGGAGCTGTTTTTT.

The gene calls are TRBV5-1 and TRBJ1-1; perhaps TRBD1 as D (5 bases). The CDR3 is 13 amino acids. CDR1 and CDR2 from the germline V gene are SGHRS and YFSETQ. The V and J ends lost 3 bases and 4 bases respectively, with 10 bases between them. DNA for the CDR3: TGCGCCAGCAGCTACAGGTCCCCCACTGAAGCTTTCTTT. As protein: CASSYRSPTEAFF.

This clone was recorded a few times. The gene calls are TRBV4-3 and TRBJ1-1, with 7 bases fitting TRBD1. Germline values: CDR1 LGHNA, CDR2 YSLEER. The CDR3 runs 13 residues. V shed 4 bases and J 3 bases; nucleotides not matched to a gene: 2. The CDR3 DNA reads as TGCGCCAGCAGCCTTCAGGGGGACACTGAAGCTTTCTTT. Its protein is CASSLQGDTEAFF.

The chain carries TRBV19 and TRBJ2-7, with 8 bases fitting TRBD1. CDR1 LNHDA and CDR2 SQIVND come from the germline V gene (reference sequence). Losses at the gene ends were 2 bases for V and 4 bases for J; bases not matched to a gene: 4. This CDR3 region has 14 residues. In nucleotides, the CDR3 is TGTGCCAGTAGTATAATCGGACAGGGTTACGAGCAGTACTTC. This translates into CASSIIGQGYEQYF.